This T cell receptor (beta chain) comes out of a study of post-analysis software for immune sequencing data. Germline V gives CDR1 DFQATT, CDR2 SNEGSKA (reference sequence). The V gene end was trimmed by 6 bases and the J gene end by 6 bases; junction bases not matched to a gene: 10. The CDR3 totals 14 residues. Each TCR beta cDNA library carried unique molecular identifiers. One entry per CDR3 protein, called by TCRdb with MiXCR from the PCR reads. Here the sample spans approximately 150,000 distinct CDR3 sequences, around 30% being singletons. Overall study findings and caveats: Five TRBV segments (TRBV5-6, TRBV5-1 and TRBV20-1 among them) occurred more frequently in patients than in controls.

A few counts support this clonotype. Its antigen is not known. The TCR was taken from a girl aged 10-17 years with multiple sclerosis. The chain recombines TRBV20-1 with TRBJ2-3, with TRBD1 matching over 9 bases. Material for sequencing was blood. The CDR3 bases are TGCAGTGCCAACACAGGGGGCTGGATTGATACGCAGTATTTT. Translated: CSANTGGWIDTQYF.